This TCR beta chain was obtained from a study of PD-L1 blockade in urothelial cancer. Study context: The study started patients on atezolizumab in about 2014, giving 1,200 mg intravenously every 3 weeks.

This clone was found a few times. The antigen is undetermined. Study-wide points: Below-median pretreatment blood TCR clonality was a predictor of better survival.

PCRs were each spiked with synthetic TCR analog templates. The repertoire was sequenced with immunoSEQ multiplex PCR; TCRdb's copy has only in-frame clones and lacks some. Of 46,000 or so clones in the sample, about 85% were seen once. Between 1 and 8 samples, pretreatment and on-treatment, were given by each patient. V shed 1 base and J shed 8 bases, with 9 bases lying between them. Germline CDR1 and CDR2: MGHRA and YSYEKL. CDR3 length: 14 amino acids. This specimen consisted of PBMCs, obtained around atezolizumab (anti-PD-L1) treatment. The gene calls are TRBV4-1 and TRBJ1-6; no reliable D call. This clonotype was sampled from a man in his sixties with urothelial cancer. CDR3 in amino acids: CASSQGEVHSPLHF. CDR3 nucleotide sequence: TGCGCCAGCAGCCAAGGTGAGGTGCATTCACCCCTCCACTTT.